This T cell receptor beta chain was sequenced during a study of siplizumab effects on memory and regulatory T cells. General study points: Alloreactive sequences traceable to unstimulated CD4+ memory cells were significantly reduced by siplizumab. Major contributors to the alloresponse seemed to be naive T cells, which also appeared more diverse than memory cells. The authors mapped only a minor fraction of alloreactive clones to unstimulated subsets.

Here immunoSEQ multiplex PCR was the method, and the copy in TCRdb shows in-frame clones only, minus some. The sample holds around 26,000 clones, around 84% seen once. V was clipped by 3 bases and J by 6 bases, with 14 bases between them. There are 14 residues in the CDR3. Germline loops: CDR1 LNHDA, CDR2 SQIVND (reference sequence). With regard to this clone: Its antigen is unknown.

This rearrangement joins TRBV19 to TRBJ1-2; D unresolved. The clonotype was recovered from a human donor in good health. Sample: memory CD4+ T cells sorted from blood. The CDR3 is CASSIGSRKHGYTF. CDR3 coding DNA: TGTGCCAGTAGTATCGGTTCCAGGAAACATGGCTACACCTTC.